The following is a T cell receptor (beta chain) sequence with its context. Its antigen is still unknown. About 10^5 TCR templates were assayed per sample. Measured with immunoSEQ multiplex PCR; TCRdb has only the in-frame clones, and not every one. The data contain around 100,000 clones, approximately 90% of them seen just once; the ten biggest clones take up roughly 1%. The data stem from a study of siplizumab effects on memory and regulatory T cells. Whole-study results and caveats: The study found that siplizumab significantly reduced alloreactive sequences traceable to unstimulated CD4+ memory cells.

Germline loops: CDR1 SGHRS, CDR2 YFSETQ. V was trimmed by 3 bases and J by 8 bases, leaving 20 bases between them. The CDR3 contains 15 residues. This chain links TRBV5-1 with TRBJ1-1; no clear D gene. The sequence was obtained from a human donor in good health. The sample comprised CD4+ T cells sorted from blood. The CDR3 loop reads CASSWTWAQVGEAFF. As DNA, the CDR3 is TGCGCCAGCAGCTGGACCTGGGCCCAGGTAGGGGAAGCTTTCTTT.